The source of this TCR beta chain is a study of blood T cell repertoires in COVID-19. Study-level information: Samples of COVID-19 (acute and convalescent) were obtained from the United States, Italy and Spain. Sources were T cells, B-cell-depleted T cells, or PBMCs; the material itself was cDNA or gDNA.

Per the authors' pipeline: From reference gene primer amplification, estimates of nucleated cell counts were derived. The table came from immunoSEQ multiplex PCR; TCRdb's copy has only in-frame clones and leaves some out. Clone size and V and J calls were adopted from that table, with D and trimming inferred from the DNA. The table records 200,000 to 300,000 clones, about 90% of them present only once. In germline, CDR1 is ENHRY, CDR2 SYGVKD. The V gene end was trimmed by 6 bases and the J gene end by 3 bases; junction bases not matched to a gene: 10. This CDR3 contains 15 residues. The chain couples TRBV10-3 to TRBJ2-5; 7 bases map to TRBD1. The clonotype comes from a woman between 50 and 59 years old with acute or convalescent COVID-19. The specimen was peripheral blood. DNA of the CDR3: TGTGCCATCAGCGAACCCTGGCAGGGGGAAGAGACCCAGTACTTC. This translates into CAISEPWQGEETQYF.